This T cell receptor (beta chain) stems from a study of cytomegalovirus exposure and HLA in healthy donors. Study-wide results and caveats: The investigators catalogued 150 to 200 TCR beta chains as cytomegalovirus-associated. The TCR clusters that emerged in the first cohort tended, a later analysis found, to co-occur in the roughly 110 validation repertoires.

From the roughly 110-subject validation cohort, which was separate from the roughly 710-subject first cohort, the donors were drawn. Regarding this clone: Antigen unknown.

The table came from immunoSEQ multiplex PCR; TCRdb's copy has only in-frame clones and leaves some out. This sample has 45,000 to 65,000 clones; 80% to 95% occur once, and the top ten carry roughly 3%. The CDR3 is 15 residues long. Germline V gene sequence: CDR1 ENHRY, CDR2 SYGVKD. Trimming stripped 5 bases from V and 0 bases from J, with 11 bases between. The TCR comes from a man aged 18 to 29 in good health and CMV-seronegative. Sequencing was performed on PBMCs. The chain carries TRBV10-3 and TRBJ1-5; D is perhaps TRBD1 (6 bases). This CDR3 reads CAISRDKYSNQPQHF. CDR3 bases: TGTGCCATCAGTCGGGACAAATATAGCAATCAGCCCCAGCATTTT.